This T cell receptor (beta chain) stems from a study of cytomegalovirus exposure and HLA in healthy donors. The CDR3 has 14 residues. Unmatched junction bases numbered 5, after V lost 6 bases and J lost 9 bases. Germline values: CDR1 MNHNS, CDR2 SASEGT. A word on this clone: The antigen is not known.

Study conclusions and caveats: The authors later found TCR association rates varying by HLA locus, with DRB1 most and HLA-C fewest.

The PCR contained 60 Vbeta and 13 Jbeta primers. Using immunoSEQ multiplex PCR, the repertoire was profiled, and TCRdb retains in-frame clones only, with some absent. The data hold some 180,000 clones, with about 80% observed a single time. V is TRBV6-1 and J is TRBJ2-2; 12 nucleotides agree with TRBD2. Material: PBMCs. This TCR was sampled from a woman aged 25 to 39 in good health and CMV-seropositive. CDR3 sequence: CASRASGGAWELFF. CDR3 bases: TGTGCCAGCAGGGCTAGCGGGGGGGCCTGGGAGCTGTTTTTT.